This T cell receptor beta chain came from a study of shared clonotypes between healthy human individuals. Study-level information: Each donor's CD4 naive and CD4 memory cells filled three plates apiece, CD8 naive two, and CD8 memory one. General study results and limits: Larger estimated richness was generally recorded for naive subsets relative to memory subsets. Since donors were few, the genetic and exposure-history diversity represented was limited. Sequencing of the sorted subsets was shown by rarefaction to be incomplete despite large depth.

The protocol was immunoSEQ multiplex PCR, while the TCRdb copy is restricted to in-frame clones and leaves out a portion. The data contain about 2.3 million clones, 85% to 95% of them singletons. As concerns this clone: No antigen is known for it.

The origin of this receptor is a man between 18 and 35 years old in good health. Some clones in this sample may be carry-over from other donors' samples. What was sequenced was naive CD4+ T cells from PBMCs. The subset was: CD45RA+ positively selected.

This CDR3 reads CSVEWRGSKWGPRGTAAGEQYF. The CDR3 nucleotides read TGCAGCGTTGAATGGCGTGGGTCTAAATGGGGTCCCAGAGGGACGGCAGCCGGCGAGCAGTACTTC. The genes are TRBV29-1 and TRBJ2-7; D is possibly TRBD1 or TRBD2 (5 bases each). V lost 2 bases to trimming and J lost 6 bases, with 41 bases between them. CDR3 length equals 22 residues. Germline assignment: CDR1 SQVTM and CDR2 ANQGSEA.